Presented here are 3 T cell receptor beta chains from one specimen sequenced in a study of cytomegalovirus exposure and HLA in healthy donors. Use of 60 Vbeta and 13 Jbeta primers characterized the PCR. Using immunoSEQ multiplex PCR, the repertoire was profiled, and TCRdb retains in-frame clones only, with some absent. This sample has 200,000 to 250,000 clones; around four fifths occur once, and the top ten carry approximately 2.5%. The sample was PBMCs. The receptor source for this set is a middle-aged woman in good health and CMV-seronegative.

This chain links TRBV30 with TRBJ2-7; 9 bases match TRBD2. The CDR3 has 14 residues. Germline V lookup: CDR1 GTSNPN, CDR2 SVGIG (reference sequence). Trimming took 1 base from V and 4 from J; bases not matched to a gene: 5. The DNA of the CDR3 is TGTGCCTGGAGTGCATTGACTAGCGGATACGAGCAGTACTTC. Amino acid sequence: CAWSALTSGYEQYF. Filled out from reference TRBV30 and TRBJ2-7, the complete variable domain reads SQTIHQWPATLVQPVGSPLSLECTVEGTSNPNLYWYRQAAGRGLQLLFYSVGIGQISSEVPQNLSASRPQDRQFILSSKKLLLSDSGFYLCAWSALTSGYEQYFGPGTRLTVT.

This chain joins TRBV27 and TRBJ1-5; tentative D call: TRBD1 (6 bases). This CDR3 spans 16 amino acids. Germline-derived CDR1 and CDR2 are MNHEY and SMNVEV (reference sequence). V was shortened by 5 bases and J by 0 bases, with 14 bases between the two germline ends. The CDR3 sequence is CASSLGQPHSNQPQHF. CDR3 bases: TGTGCCAGCAGTCTAGGACAGCCACATAGCAATCAGCCCCAGCATTTT.

The chain joins TRBV5-1 to TRBJ1-3; no clear D gene. Trimming took 0 bases from V and 0 from J, leaving 7 bases between them. The V gene's germline CDR1 is SGHRS and CDR2 YFSETQ. There are 15 residues in the CDR3. The CDR3 nucleotides read TGCGCCAGCAGCTTGGGGCAGGACTCTGGAAACACCATATATTTT. It translates to CASSLGQDSGNTIYF.